This TCR beta chain is from a study of blood T cell repertoires in COVID-19. The wider study: Researchers got acute and convalescent COVID-19 samples from the United States, Italy and Spain. T cells, B-cell-depleted T cells, or PBMCs provided the cDNA or gDNA that served as material.

From germline, CDR1 is MNHEY and CDR2 SMNVEV (reference sequence). The CDR3 spans 15 residues. Trimming left V 6 bases short and J 6 bases short, with 18 bases between. The method was immunoSEQ multiplex PCR; TCRdb's version includes in-frame clones alone and lacks a portion of them. The data hold 150,000 to 200,000 clones, with around four fifths observed a single time. The specimen sequenced was peripheral blood. The J gene is TRBJ1-5, the V gene TRBV27, with D possibly being TRBD1 (6 bases). The clonotype was recovered from a woman aged 80 or over with COVID-19, enrolled during active disease. The CDR3 DNA reads as TGTGCCAGCAGCCCCATCCCAGGGGTCGGTCAGCCCCAGCATTTT. Encoded protein: CASSPIPGVGQPQHF.